Sequencing of this TCR beta chain was carried out in a study of CD8 T cells in ankylosing spondylitis. As regards this clonotype: Antigen unknown.

Broader study findings: A motif in TCR beta, a set of roughly eight highly homologous variants, appeared characteristic of ankylosing spondylitis blood. Disease-linked clones reportedly showed significant enrichment in matched ankylosing spondylitis synovial fluid.

Germline V gene data show CDR1 as SEHNR and CDR2 as FQNEAQ (reference sequence). This CDR3 spans 15 amino acids. With V trimmed by 4 bases and J by 10 bases, 12 bases remained unmatched. TCRdb itself ran the 5' RACE reads through MiXCR, one entry per CDR3 protein. The table shows about 540,000 distinct CDR3 sequences, with more than 9.5% occurring only once. This receptor was obtained from a male donor with ankylosing spondylitis. The sequencing sample was made of blood, either unsorted or a sorted T cell fraction (not recorded which). The genes are TRBV7-9 and TRBJ2-1, with 8 bases fitting TRBD2. Here the CDR3 reads CASSSNTRGGLEQFF. The CDR3 DNA sequence: TGTGCCAGCAGCTCCAATACCCGGGGGGGGCTCGAGCAGTTCTTC. The full variable domain, its missing parts supplied by reference TRBV7-9 and TRBJ2-1, is DTGVSQNPRHKITKRGQNVTFRCDPISEHNRLYWYRQTLGQGPEFLTYFQNEAQLEKSRLLSDRFSAERPKGSFSTLEIQRTEQGDSAMYLCASSSNTRGGLEQFFGPGTRLTVL.